The 16 T cell receptor beta chains listed next were all sequenced from one sample in a study of vaccination and CD4 T cells after COVID-19. Described treatment: approximately 11-day PBMC culture with coronavirus spike peptide pools or control peptides (ViraFEST assay). These TCRs are of unknown antigen specificity. With the Oncomine TCR Beta short-read assay, DNA from cultured CD4+ T cells was sequenced. TCRdb processed the PCR reads anew with MiXCR; each CDR3 protein has one entry. The data contain over 10,000 distinct CDR3 sequences, about 50% of them singletons. The sample taken for sequencing was CD4+ T cells from blood, cultured in vitro. These receptors all stem from a human donor who had recovered from COVID-19.

This clonotype was counted a few times. The rearrangement joins TRBV19 to TRBJ2-7; D unresolved. CDR3 size: 11 residues. Germline CDR1 LNHDA, CDR2 SQIVND (reference sequence). Trimming took 4 bases from V and 4 from J, leaving 5 bases between them. The CDR3 DNA is TGTGCCAGTAGTAAGGGTTACGAGCAGTACTTC. It specifies CASSKGYEQYF. Drawing the rest from reference TRBV19 and TRBJ2-7, the complete variable domain is DGGITQSPKYLFRKEGQNVTLSCEQNLNHDAMYWYRQDPGQGLRLIYYSQIVNDFQKGDIAEGYSVSREKKESFPLTVTSAQKNPTAFYLCASSKGYEQYFGPGTRLTVT.

This chain connects TRBV24-1 to TRBJ2-1, with D maybe TRBD1 (5 bases). The CDR3 is made up of 15 amino acids. The ends were cut back, 3 bases at V and 7 bases at J, with 15 bases in the middle. CDR1 and CDR2 from the germline V gene are KGHDR and SFDVKD. CDR3 in DNA: TGTGCCACCAGTGATGAGCTCAGGGAAAGGAATGAGCAGTTCTTC. Translation gives CATSDELRERNEQFF.

The V gene is TRBV5-1, the J gene TRBJ2-3, with D possibly being TRBD1 or TRBD2 (5 bases each). The CDR3 is made up of 16 amino acids. The V gene's germline CDR1 is SGHRS and CDR2 YFSETQ. V was clipped by 5 bases and J by 6 bases, with 22 bases between them. The CDR3 DNA reads TGCGCCAGCAGTATGGGTAGTAGCAGGGACGGGGATACGCAGTATTTT. Translated: CASSMGSSRDGDTQYF.

The chain has TRBV12-3 or TRBV12-4 and TRBJ1-5, with D tentatively TRBD1 (5 bases). The CDR3 spans 14 residues. The V and J ends lost 3 bases and 5 bases respectively, with 11 bases between them. CDR3: CASSLHRPDQPQHF. CDR3 nucleotide sequence: TGTGCCAGCAGTTTGCACAGGCCGGATCAGCCCCAGCATTTT.

The chain couples TRBV20-1 to TRBJ1-1; the match to TRBD1 covers 10 bases. J gave up 4 bases and V 3 bases, and 14 bases lay outside the gene matches. The CDR3 has 17 residues. From germline, CDR1 is DFQATT and CDR2 SNEGSKA (reference sequence). CDR3 in amino acids: CSASFLTGGLRSTEAFF. The CDR3, as DNA: TGCAGTGCTAGCTTTTTGACAGGGGGCCTCCGGAGCACTGAAGCTTTCTTT.

This clonotype was counted a single time. The CDR3 loop reads CSAELVSDEQFF. The CDR3 DNA sequence: TGCAGCGCCGAACTAGTTTCGGATGAGCAGTTCTTC. This chain joins TRBV29-1 and TRBJ2-1; TRBD2 is a possible D gene (5 bases). Germline values: CDR1 SQVTM, CDR2 ANQGSEA. V lost 7 bases to trimming and J lost 8 bases, with 15 bases between them. The CDR3 sequence is 12 residues long.

The chain couples TRBV4-3 to TRBJ2-1; D remains unclear. In germline, CDR1 is LGHNA, CDR2 YSLEER. The V and J ends lost 3 bases and 9 bases respectively, with 9 bases between them. This CDR3 spans 12 amino acids. This chain's CDR3 is CASSHSGLEQFF. Here the CDR3 DNA reads TGCGCCAGCAGCCATTCTGGGCTTGAGCAGTTCTTC.

This clonotype was observed a handful of times. The genes are TRBV20-1 and TRBJ2-3, with D perhaps assigned TRBD1 or TRBD2 (5 bases each). Germline CDR1 and CDR2: DFQATT and SNEGSKA (reference sequence). CDR3 length: 16 amino acids. Trimming removed 3 bases from V and 0 bases from J, with 16 bases in between. The CDR3 nucleotides are TGCAGTGCTAGTGACCGGGACCTTGCTAGCACAGATACGCAGTATTTT. Translating it yields CSASDRDLASTDTQYF.

The rearrangement links TRBV4-1 to TRBJ1-5; D may be TRBD1 (5 bases). Trimming took 2 bases from V and 1 from J, leaving 18 bases between them. CDR3 length: 18 residues. The germline V gene has CDR1 MGHRA and CDR2 YSYEKL. CDR3 bases: TGCGCCAGCAGCCAAAATCAGGGCCTAGGGGTGAGCAATCAGCCCCAGCATTTT. The encoded protein is CASSQNQGLGVSNQPQHF.

This sequence joins TRBV6-1 and TRBJ2-4, with D unclear. V lost 7 bases and J 1 base, leaving 14 bases between the germline ends. The CDR3 totals 15 residues. Germline CDR1 MNHNS, CDR2 SASEGT. The CDR3 bases are TGTGCCAGCACGAATACTTTTCGGGCCAAAAACATTCAGTACTTC. Translated: CASTNTFRAKNIQYF.

This clonotype appeared a single time. The gene calls are TRBV2 and TRBJ2-3, with 7 nucleotides matching TRBD2. This CDR3 region has 13 residues. V dropped 3 bases and J dropped 7; count of bases not matched to a gene: 4. Germline CDR1 SNHLY, CDR2 FYNNEI. Written as DNA, the CDR3 is TGTGCCAGCAGTGAGAGCGGGACCTATACGCAGTATTTT. Its protein is CASSESGTYTQYF.

A few counts support this clonotype. The genes are TRBV6-1 and TRBJ2-1, with D unresolved. The germline gives CDR1 MNHNS, CDR2 SASEGT. The CDR3 consists of 13 residues. V was clipped by 8 bases and J by 6 bases, with 14 bases between them. For the CDR3, the DNA is TGTGCCAGCCACAGCGTAGCAGGCAATGAGCAGTTCTTC. Its translation is CASHSVAGNEQFF.

The rearrangement joins TRBV6-2 or TRBV6-3 to TRBJ2-1; 9 bases line up with TRBD1. Germline CDR1 and CDR2: MNHEY and SVGEGT. The CDR3 runs 15 residues. Losses at the gene ends were 6 bases for V and 6 bases for J; bases not matched to a gene: 9. CDR3 residues: CASRVDRGSINEQFF. DNA for the CDR3: TGTGCCAGCAGGGTAGACAGGGGGTCAATCAATGAGCAGTTCTTC.

The V and J genes are TRBV7-8 and TRBJ2-7; D may be TRBD1 or TRBD2 (5 bases each). The CDR3 contains 14 residues. The V gene's germline CDR1 is SGHVS and CDR2 FQNEAQ. V was shortened by 1 base and J by 6 bases, with 13 bases between the two germline ends. CDR3 nucleotides: TGTGCCAGCAGCTTAGACTGGGGGAGCAGCGAGCAGTACTTC. Amino acid sequence: CASSLDWGSSEQYF.

The chain employs TRBV20-1 and TRBJ2-5, with D tentatively TRBD2 (6 bases). V was clipped by 6 bases and J by 5 bases, with 19 bases between them. The length of the CDR3 is 14 residues. Per the germline V gene, CDR1 is DFQATT and CDR2 is SNEGSKA (reference sequence). The DNA of the CDR3 is TGCAGTGCCGATACCGGGGGAAGAGGTGAGACCCAGTACTTC. It encodes CSADTGGRGETQYF.

This clonotype has a handful of counts. This rearrangement joins TRBV27 to TRBJ1-5; possible D gene TRBD1, 5 bases. In germline, CDR1 is MNHEY, CDR2 SMNVEV (reference sequence). Trimming cost V 4 bases and J 0 bases, with 7 bases left between them. CDR3 length: 14 amino acids. CDR3 loop: CASSWGYSNQPQHF. CDR3 nucleotide sequence: TGTGCCAGCAGTTGGGGGTATAGCAATCAGCCCCAGCATTTT.